This T cell receptor (beta chain) emerged from a study of T cell responses to AZD1222 COVID-19 vaccine. Germline V CDR1 and CDR2: LNHDA, SQIVND (reference sequence). V shed 1 base and J 7 bases; nucleotides not matched to a gene: 9. The CDR3 covers 16 residues. Broader study findings: CD4 TCRs linked to vaccination spanned spike, dominating at 160-218 and 743-854. Baseline seropositives among AZD1222 recipients totaled only five to seven. Close to half of spike-specific TCRs reportedly recognize unmutated variant regions. Females made up more of the donors, who were largely white British, and clonal diversity may have come out too low.

This clone was observed a few times. Its specificity is not known. TCRdb keeps only in-frame clones here, not all; method: immunoSEQ multiplex PCR. The sample comprises about 110,000 clones, approximately 88% of which are singletons, and approximately 7% rests with the top ten. The TCR comes from an adult in good health. V gene TRBV19 combines with J gene TRBJ1-4; 7 bases are a match to TRBD1. Source: peripheral blood, taken on day 0 of AZD1222 vaccination. The CDR3, as DNA: TGTGCCAGTAGTATAGGCGTTCGGAGGGGGCGTGAAAAACTGTTTTTT. This translates into CASSIGVRRGREKLFF. Supplemented by reference TRBV19 and TRBJ1-4, the full variable domain reads DGGITQSPKYLFRKEGQNVTLSCEQNLNHDAMYWYRQDPGQGLRLIYYSQIVNDFQKGDIAEGYSVSREKKESFPLTVTSAQKNPTAFYLCASSIGVRRGREKLFFGSGTQLSVL.